The T cell receptor (beta chain) described here comes from a study of graft-versus-host responses after intestinal transplantation. Assay used: immunoSEQ multiplex PCR; TCRdb lists only in-frame clones, some missing. The sample has some 81,000 clones, about 89% seen once. Per germline, CDR1 SGHTA and CDR2 FQGTGA. The CDR3 has 14 residues. With 5 bases clipped from V and 6 bases from J, the junction kept 9 bases outside the gene matches. A note on this clone: Its target is unknown.

Sample: unstimulated CD4+ T cells sorted from spleen or lymph node cells, taken before intestinal transplant. This sequence originates from a human donor who received an intestinal transplant. The V and J genes are TRBV7-3 and TRBJ2-5; 7 bases agree with TRBD1. The CDR3 here is CASSPGTVPQTQYF. CDR3 nucleotide sequence: TGTGCCAGCAGCCCCGGGACAGTCCCCCAGACCCAGTACTTC. Drawing the rest from reference TRBV7-3 and TRBJ2-5, the complete variable domain is GAGVSQTPSNKVTEKGKYVELRCDPISGHTALYWYRQSLGQGPEFLIYFQGTGAADDSGLPNDRFFAVRPEGSVSTLKIQRTERGDSAVYLCASSPGTVPQTQYFGPGTRLLVL.